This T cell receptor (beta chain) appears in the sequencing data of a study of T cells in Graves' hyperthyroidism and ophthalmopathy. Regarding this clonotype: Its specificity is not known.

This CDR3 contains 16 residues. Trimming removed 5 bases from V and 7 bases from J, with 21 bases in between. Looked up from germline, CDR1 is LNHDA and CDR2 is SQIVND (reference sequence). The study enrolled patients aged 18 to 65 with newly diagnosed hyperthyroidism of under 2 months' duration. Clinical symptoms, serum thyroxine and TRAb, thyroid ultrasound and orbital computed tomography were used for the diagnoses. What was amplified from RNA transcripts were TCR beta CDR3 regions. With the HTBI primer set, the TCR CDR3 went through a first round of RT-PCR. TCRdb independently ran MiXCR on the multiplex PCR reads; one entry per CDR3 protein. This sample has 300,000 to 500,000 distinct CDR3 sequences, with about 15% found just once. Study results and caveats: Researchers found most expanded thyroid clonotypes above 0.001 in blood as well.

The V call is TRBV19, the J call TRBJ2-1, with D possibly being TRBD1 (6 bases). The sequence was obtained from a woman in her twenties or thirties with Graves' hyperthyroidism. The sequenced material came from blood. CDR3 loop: CASSLSGTPGRNEQFF. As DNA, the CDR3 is TGTGCCAGTAGTCTGTCGGGGACACCCGGAAGGAATGAGCAGTTCTTC. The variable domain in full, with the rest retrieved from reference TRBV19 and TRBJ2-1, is DGGITQSPKYLFRKEGQNVTLSCEQNLNHDAMYWYRQDPGQGLRLIYYSQIVNDFQKGDIAEGYSVSREKKESFPLTVTSAQKNPTAFYLCASSLSGTPGRNEQFFGPGTRLTVL.